Listed here are 16 T cell receptor beta chains from one sample, sequenced in a study of blood T cell repertoires in COVID-19 (dated by TCRdb to 2020 to 2021). Preparation of the library involved the immunoSEQ multiplex PCR assay. What TCRdb holds here is the immuneACCESS table cut down to in-frame rearrangements. Part of the clones is not present; checked against another copy, under half of the missing clones reflect an unresolved V gene, and the others are unexplained. The sample yields 250,000 to 300,000 clones; roughly 90% were counted once. The ten largest make up about 2.1% of the sample. The sample comprised peripheral blood. The receptors derive from a woman in her sixties with COVID-19, enrolled during active disease.

The chain combines TRBV5-6 with TRBJ1-2; D is unresolved. The germline V gene has CDR1 SGHDT and CDR2 YYEEEE. V lost 0 bases, J lost 0 bases, and 3 bases lay in between. This CDR3 comprises 13 residues. CDR3 in DNA: TGTGCCAGCAGCTTGGCCGCTAACTATGGCTACACCTTC. As protein: CASSLAANYGYTF.

This sequence joins TRBV19 and TRBJ2-7; 7 bases line up with TRBD1. The CDR3 consists of 16 residues. The V and J ends lost 5 bases and 1 base, in that order; junction bases with no gene match: 11. Germline V gives CDR1 LNHDA, CDR2 SQIVND (reference sequence). CDR3 DNA sequence: TGTGCCAGTAGTGCCATCCCGGGACAGAGATCCTACGAGCAGTACTTC. Encoded protein: CASSAIPGQRSYEQYF.

The chain joins TRBV6-4 to TRBJ2-1, with 9 bases lining up with TRBD2. This CDR3 is built from 16 residues. Losses at the gene ends were 0 bases for V and 4 bases for J; bases not matched to a gene: 4. CDR1 and CDR2 from the germline V gene are MRHNA and SNTAGT. CDR3 sequence reads: CASSDSRGGDYNEQFF. DNA of the CDR3: TGTGCCAGCAGTGACTCCCGCGGGGGGGATTACAATGAGCAGTTCTTC.

This clone occurred once. This chain connects TRBV6-5 to TRBJ1-5; D remains unclear. The germline V and J ends were trimmed by 2 bases and 7 bases, with 12 bases remaining between them. The CDR3 consists of 14 residues. Germline V CDR1 and CDR2: MNHEY, SVGAGI. The CDR3 DNA is TGTGCCAGCAGTTACCGACCCGAGGGACAGCCCCAGCATTTT. Its protein product is CASSYRPEGQPQHF.

V usage is TRBV7-9 and J usage is TRBJ1-1; 9 bases are shared with TRBD1. The CDR3 contains 16 residues. Germline CDR1 and CDR2: SEHNR and FQNEAQ (reference sequence). Trimming removed 5 bases from V and 1 base from J; junction bases left unmatched: 8. CDR3 nucleotides: TGTGCCAGCAGCCCGATGCCGGGACAGGGGAACACTGAAGCTTTCTTT. This sequence encodes CASSPMPGQGNTEAFF. Based on the CDR3 plus reference TRBV7-9 and TRBJ1-1, the full variable domain is DTGVSQNPRHKITKRGQNVTFRCDPISEHNRLYWYRQTLGQGPEFLTYFQNEAQLEKSRLLSDRFSAERPKGSFSTLEIQRTEQGDSAMYLCASSPMPGQGNTEAFFGQGTRLTVV.

The sample holds one count of this clone. The chain couples TRBV18 to TRBJ1-1; D possibly corresponds to TRBD1 (6 bases). In germline, CDR1 is KGHSH, CDR2 LQKENI. V lost 5 bases and J 7 bases, leaving 14 bases between the germline ends. The CDR3 sequence is 13 residues long. The DNA of the CDR3 is TGTGCCAGCTCATCGTCGGGGGGCCTTGAAGCTTTCTTT. Translated: CASSSSGGLEAFF.

The CDR3 here is CASTHLRTANYGYTF. CDR3 bases: TGTGCCAGCACCCATTTAAGGACAGCTAACTATGGCTACACCTTC. This chain links TRBV3-1 (or the pseudogene TRBV3-2) with TRBJ1-2, with D possibly being TRBD1 (6 bases). This CDR3 has 15 residues. Trimming removed 7 bases at V and 0 bases at J, with 15 bases between. Germline values: CDR1 LGHDT, CDR2 YNNKEL (reference sequence).

The V gene is TRBV19, the J gene TRBJ1-4, with 7 bases that match TRBD1. V dropped 2 bases and J dropped 7; count of bases not matched to a gene: 4. The germline CDR1 and CDR2 sequences are LNHDA and SQIVND (reference sequence). The CDR3 spans 14 residues. CDR3 bases: TGTGCCAGTAGTATAAACAGGGGCGGTGAAAAACTGTTTTTT. Encoded protein: CASSINRGGEKLFF.

In this sample, this clone turned up once. The CDR3 sequence is CASSYGRGTYEQYF. As DNA, the CDR3 is TGTGCCAGCAGTTACGGCAGGGGGACCTACGAGCAGTACTTC. V is TRBV6-5 and J is TRBJ2-7; 7 positions agree with TRBD1. V trimming: 2 bases; J trimming: 2 bases; junction bases outside the gene matches: 3. The CDR3 is made up of 14 amino acids. Germline CDR1 MNHEY, CDR2 SVGAGI.

The J gene is TRBJ1-5, the V gene TRBV7-9; weak D call: TRBD1 (5 bases). The V end lost 5 bases, the J end lost 4 bases, and 12 bases lay between the germline ends. Per the germline V gene, CDR1 is SEHNR and CDR2 is FQNEAQ (reference sequence). This CDR3 is built from 14 residues. This CDR3 reads CASSPAGGNQPQHF. Here the CDR3 DNA reads TGTGCCAGCAGCCCTGCTGGGGGGAATCAGCCCCAGCATTTT.

The chain couples TRBV20-1 to TRBJ1-4; TRBD1 agrees at 7 bases. The CDR3 loop spans 19 amino acids. Germline trimming cut 3 bases from V and 5 bases from J; bases unmatched to any gene: 21. Germline V gives CDR1 DFQATT, CDR2 SNEGSKA (reference sequence). Written as DNA, the CDR3 is TGCAGTGCTAGTTCAGGTCTTCGTGGCAGGGGGAGACCCAATGAAAAACTGTTTTTT. Translation: CSASSGLRGRGRPNEKLFF.

The chain couples TRBV5-4 to TRBJ1-2; TRBD1 might be the D (5 bases). V lost 0 bases and J lost 2, with 11 bases in between. CDR3 length: 15 amino acids. Germline V gene data show CDR1 as SGHNT and CDR2 as YYREEE (reference sequence). The CDR3 here is CASSLGAGVNYGYTF. Written as DNA, the CDR3 is TGTGCCAGCAGCTTGGGGGCGGGGGTAAACTATGGCTACACCTTC.

This clone showed up just a few times. The chain joins TRBV5-1 to TRBJ1-2; TRBD1 is a possible D gene (6 bases). Deletions cut 4 bases from V and 8 bases from J, with 18 bases between. Germline V CDR1 and CDR2: SGHRS, YFSETQ. The CDR3 totals 14 residues. CDR3 coding DNA: TGCGCCAGCAGCCCTAGCGGGGGGGCGCGGGGCTACACCTTC. Translating gives CASSPSGGARGYTF.

This chain links TRBV19 with TRBJ2-1, with TRBD2 matching 9 bases. The germline gives CDR1 LNHDA, CDR2 SQIVND (reference sequence). The CDR3 spans 15 residues. Trimming took 2 bases from V and 3 from J; bases not matched to a gene: 2. CDR3 DNA sequence: TGTGCCAGTAGTATACAAGCGGGGGGCTACAATGAGCAGTTCTTC. This translates into CASSIQAGGYNEQFF.

This chain uses TRBV19 with TRBJ2-7; D gene ambiguous. CDR1 is LNHDA, CDR2 SQIVND, per germline (reference sequence). V was cut by 6 bases and J by 5 bases, with 8 bases left in between. The CDR3 sequence is 11 residues long. CDR3 in amino acids: CASSTTDEQYF. The CDR3 DNA reads TGTGCCAGTAGCACGACTGACGAGCAGTACTTC.

This sequence joins TRBV20-1 and TRBJ1-1, with D uncertain. CDR1 is DFQATT, CDR2 SNEGSKA, per germline (reference sequence). The length of the CDR3 is 11 residues. The ends were cut back, 4 bases at V and 6 bases at J, with 9 bases in the middle. In DNA, the CDR3 is TGCAGTGCTATAAACTTTCCTGAAGCTTTCTTT. Amino acids: CSAINFPEAFF.